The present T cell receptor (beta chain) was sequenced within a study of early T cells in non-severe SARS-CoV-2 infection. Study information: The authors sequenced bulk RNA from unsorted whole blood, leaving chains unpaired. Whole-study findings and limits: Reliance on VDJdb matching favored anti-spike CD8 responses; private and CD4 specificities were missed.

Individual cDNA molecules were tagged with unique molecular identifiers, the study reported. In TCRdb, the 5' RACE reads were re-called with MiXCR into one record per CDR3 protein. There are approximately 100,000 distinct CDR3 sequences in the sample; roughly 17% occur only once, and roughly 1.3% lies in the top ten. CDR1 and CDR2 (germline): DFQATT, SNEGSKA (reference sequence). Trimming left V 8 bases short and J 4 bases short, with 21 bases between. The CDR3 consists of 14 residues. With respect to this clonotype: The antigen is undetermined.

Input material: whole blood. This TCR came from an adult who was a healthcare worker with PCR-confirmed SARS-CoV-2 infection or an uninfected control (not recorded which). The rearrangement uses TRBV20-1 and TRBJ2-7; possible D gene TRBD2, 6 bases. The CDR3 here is CSPRASSELYEQYF. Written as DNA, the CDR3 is TGCAGTCCTCGGGCCTCTAGCGAGCTATACGAGCAGTACTTC.